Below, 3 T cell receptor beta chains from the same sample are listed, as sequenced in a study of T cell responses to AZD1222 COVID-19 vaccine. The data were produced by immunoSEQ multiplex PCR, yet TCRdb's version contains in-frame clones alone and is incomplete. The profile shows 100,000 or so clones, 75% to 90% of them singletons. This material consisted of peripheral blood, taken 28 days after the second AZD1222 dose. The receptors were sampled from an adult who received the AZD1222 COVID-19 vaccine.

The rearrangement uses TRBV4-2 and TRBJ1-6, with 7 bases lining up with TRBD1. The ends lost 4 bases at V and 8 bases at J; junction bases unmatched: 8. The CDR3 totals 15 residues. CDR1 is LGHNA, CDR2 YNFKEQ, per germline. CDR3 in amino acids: CASSLTGTMDSPLHF. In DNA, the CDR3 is TGTGCCAGCAGCCTGACAGGGACCATGGATTCACCCCTCCACTTT.

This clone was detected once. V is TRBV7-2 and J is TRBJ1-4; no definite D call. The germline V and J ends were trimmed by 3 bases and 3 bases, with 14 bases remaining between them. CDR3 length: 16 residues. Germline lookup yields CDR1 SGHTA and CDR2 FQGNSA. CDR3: CASSLAATGSNEKLFF. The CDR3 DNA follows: TGTGCCAGCAGCTTGGCGGCCACGGGGTCTAATGAAAAACTGTTTTTT.

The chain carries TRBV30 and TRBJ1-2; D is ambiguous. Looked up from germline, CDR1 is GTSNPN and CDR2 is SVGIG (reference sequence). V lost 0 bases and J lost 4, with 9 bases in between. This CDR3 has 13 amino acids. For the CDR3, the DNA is TGTGCCTGGAGTGTGGGAGGGCCCTATGGCTACACCTTC. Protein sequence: CAWSVGGPYGYTF.